This T cell receptor beta chain was captured in a study of blood T cell repertoires in COVID-19. As for the study in general: Spain, Italy and the United States supplied samples that represented acute and convalescent COVID-19. The analysed material was cDNA or gDNA that came from T cells, B-cell-depleted T cells, or PBMCs.

Germline lookup yields CDR1 MNHEY and CDR2 SVGAGI. V was shortened by 4 bases and J by 7 bases, with 8 bases between the two germline ends. The length of the CDR3 is 13 residues. Assay used: immunoSEQ multiplex PCR; TCRdb lists only in-frame clones, some missing. Among around 130,000 clones listed, 75% to 90% were seen once. The V call is TRBV6-5, the J call TRBJ1-6, with no clear D. Sequencing used peripheral blood. This TCR was recovered from a man between 65 and 85 years old with acute or convalescent COVID-19. CDR3 amino acids: CASSWFRNSPLHF. CDR3 bases: TGTGCCAGCAGTTGGTTCAGGAATTCACCCCTCCACTTT.